The sequence of this T cell receptor (beta chain) was determined in a study of T cells in localized non-small cell lung cancer. Trimming removed 7 bases at V and 0 bases at J, with 13 bases between. The germline CDR1 and CDR2 sequences are MNHEY and SVGAGI. The CDR3 is 15 amino acids. Study findings and constraints: Adjacent lung held a median around 58 of the top 100 tumor clones. Those with higher blood T cell density had longer overall survival.

As to this clone: As yet, its antigen is unknown.

The assay was immunoSEQ multiplex PCR, and TCRdb's table has in-frame clones only and misses some. The sample holds around 25,000 clones, around 88% seen once. This TCR was sampled from a female donor aged 60 or older with stage I lung adenocarcinoma. Sequences were derived from peripheral blood, sampled before any cancer treatment. J is TRBJ2-4 and V is TRBV6-5; D is possibly TRBD1 (6 bases). The CDR3 DNA is TGTGCCAGCACGGACAGAGCTTTAGCCAAAAACATTCAGTACTTC. Translating it yields CASTDRALAKNIQYF.